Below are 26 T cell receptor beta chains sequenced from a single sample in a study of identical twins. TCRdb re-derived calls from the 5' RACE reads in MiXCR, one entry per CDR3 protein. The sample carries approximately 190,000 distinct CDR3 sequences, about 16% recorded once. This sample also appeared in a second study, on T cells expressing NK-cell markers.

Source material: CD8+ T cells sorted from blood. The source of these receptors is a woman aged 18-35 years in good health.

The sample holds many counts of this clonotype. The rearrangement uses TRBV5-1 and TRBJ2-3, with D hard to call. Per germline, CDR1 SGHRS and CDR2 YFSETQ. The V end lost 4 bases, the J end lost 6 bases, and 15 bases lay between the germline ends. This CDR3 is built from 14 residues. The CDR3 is CASSLFRLTDTQYF. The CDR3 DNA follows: TGCGCCAGCAGCCTATTCCGACTGACGGATACGCAGTATTTT. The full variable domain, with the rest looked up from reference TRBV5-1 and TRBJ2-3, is KAGVTQTPRYLIKTRGQQVTLSCSPISGHRSVSWYQQTPGQGLQFLFEYFSETQRNKGNFPGRFSGRQFSNSRSEMNVSTLELGDSALYLCASSLFRLTDTQYFGPGTRLTVL.

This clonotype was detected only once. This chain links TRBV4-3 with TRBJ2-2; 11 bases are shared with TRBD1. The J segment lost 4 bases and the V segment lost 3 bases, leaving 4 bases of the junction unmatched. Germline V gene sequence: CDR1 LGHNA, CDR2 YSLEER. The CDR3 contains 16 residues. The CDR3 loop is CASSQPGQGVTGELFF. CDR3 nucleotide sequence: TGCGCCAGCAGCCAGCCGGGACAGGGGGTCACCGGGGAGCTGTTTTTT.

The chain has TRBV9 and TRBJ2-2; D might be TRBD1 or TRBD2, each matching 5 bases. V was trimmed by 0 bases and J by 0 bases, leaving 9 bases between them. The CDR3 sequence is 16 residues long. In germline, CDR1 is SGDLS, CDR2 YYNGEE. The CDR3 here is CASSVGGTTNTGELFF. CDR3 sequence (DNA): TGTGCCAGCAGCGTAGGAGGGACGACGAACACCGGGGAGCTGTTTTTT.

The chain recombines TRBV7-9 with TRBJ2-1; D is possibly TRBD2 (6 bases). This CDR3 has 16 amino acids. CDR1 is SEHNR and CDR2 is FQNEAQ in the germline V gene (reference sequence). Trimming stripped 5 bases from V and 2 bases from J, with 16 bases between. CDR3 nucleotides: TGTGCCAGCAGCCATCTTAGCGGAGAGGCCTACAATGAGCAGTTCTTC. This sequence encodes CASSHLSGEAYNEQFF.

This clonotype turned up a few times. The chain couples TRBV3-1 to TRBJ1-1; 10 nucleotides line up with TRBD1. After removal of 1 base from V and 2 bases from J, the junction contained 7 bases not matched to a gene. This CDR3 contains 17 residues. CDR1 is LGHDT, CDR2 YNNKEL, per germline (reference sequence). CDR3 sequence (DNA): TGTGCCAGCAGCCAAGCTTGGGACAGGGGTTCTAACACTGAAGCTTTCTTT. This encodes CASSQAWDRGSNTEAFF.

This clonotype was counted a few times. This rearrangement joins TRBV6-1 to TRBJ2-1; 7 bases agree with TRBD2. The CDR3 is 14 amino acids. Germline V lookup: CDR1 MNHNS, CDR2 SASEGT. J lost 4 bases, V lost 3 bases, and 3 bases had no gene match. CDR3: CASSDGGGYNEQFF. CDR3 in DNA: TGTGCCAGCAGTGATGGGGGGGGGTACAATGAGCAGTTCTTC.

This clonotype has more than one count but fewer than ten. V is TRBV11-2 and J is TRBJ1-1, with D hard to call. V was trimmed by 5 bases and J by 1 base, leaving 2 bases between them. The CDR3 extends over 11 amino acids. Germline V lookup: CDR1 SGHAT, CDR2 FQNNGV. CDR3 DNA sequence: TGTGCCAGCAGCACGAACACTGAAGCTTTCTTT. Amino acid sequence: CASSTNTEAFF.

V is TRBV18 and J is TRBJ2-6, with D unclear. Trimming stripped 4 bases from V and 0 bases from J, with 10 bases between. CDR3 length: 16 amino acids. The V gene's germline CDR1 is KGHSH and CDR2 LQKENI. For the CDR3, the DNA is TGTGCCAGCTCACTCATATCGCCCTCTGGGGCCAACGTCCTGACTTTC. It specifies CASSLISPSGANVLTF.

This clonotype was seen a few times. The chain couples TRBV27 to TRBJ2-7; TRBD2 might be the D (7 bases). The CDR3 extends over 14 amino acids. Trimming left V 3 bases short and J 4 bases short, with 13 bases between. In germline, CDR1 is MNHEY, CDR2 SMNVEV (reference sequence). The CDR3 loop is CASSLGASGYEQYF. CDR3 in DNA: TGTGCCAGCAGTTTGGGGGCTAGCGGTTACGAGCAGTACTTC.

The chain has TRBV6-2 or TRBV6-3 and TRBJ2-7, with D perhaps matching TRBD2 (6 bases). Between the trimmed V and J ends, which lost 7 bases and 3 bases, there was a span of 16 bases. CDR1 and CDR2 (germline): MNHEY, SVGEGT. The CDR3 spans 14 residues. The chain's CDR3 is CASTLGREDYEQYF. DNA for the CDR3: TGTGCCAGCACCCTGGGAAGGGAGGACTACGAGCAGTACTTC.

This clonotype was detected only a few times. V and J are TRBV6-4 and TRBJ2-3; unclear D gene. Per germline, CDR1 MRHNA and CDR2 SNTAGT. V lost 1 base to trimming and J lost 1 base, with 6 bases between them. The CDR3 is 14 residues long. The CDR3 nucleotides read TGTGCCAGCAGTGACTTCCCGGGCACAGATACGCAGTATTTT. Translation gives CASSDFPGTDTQYF.

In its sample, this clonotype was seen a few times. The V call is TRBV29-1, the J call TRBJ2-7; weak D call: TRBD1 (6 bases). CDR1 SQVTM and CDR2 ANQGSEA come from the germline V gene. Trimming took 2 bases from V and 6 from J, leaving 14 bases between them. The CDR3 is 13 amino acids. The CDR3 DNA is TGCAGCGTTGAAAGCGGCCCCAGGGGCGAGCAGTACTTC. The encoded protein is CSVESGPRGEQYF.

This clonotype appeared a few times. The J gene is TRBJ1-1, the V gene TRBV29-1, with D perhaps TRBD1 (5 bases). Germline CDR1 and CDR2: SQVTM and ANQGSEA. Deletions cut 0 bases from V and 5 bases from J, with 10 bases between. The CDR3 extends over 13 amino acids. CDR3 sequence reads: CSVEEGAGTEAFF. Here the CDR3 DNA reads TGCAGCGTTGAAGAAGGGGCAGGGACTGAAGCTTTCTTT.

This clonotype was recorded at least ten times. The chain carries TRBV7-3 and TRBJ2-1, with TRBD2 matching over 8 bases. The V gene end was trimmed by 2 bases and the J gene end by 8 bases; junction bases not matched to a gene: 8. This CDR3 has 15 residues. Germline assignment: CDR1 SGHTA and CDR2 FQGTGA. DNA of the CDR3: TGTGCCAGCAGCTTAGCGGGGGGTCCTGTTGATGAGCAGTTCTTC. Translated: CASSLAGGPVDEQFF.

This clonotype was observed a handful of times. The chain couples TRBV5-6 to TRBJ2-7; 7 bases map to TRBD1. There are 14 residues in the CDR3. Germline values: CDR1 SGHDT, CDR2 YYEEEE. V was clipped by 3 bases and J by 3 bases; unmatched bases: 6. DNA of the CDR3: TGTGCCAGCAGCTATGGGACAGATGACTACGAGCAGTACTTC. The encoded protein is CASSYGTDDYEQYF.

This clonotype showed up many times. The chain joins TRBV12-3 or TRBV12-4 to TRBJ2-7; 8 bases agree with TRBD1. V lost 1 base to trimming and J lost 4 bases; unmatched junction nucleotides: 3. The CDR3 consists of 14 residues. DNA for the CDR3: TGTGCCAGCAGTTTAGGCGGACAGGGTTACGAGCAGTACTTC. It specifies CASSLGGQGYEQYF.

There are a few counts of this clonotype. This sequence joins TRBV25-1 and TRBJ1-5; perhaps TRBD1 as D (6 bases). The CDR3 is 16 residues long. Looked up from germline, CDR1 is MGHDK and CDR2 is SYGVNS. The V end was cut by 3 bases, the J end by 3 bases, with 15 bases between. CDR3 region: CASSDQDSPANQPQHF. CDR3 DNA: TGTGCCAGCAGTGACCAGGACAGTCCGGCCAATCAGCCCCAGCATTTT.

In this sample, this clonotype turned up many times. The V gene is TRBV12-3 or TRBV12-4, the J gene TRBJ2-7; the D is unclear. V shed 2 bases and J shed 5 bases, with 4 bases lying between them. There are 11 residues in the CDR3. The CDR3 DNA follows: TGTGCCAGCAGTTTATCCCACGAGCAGTACTTC. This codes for CASSLSHEQYF.

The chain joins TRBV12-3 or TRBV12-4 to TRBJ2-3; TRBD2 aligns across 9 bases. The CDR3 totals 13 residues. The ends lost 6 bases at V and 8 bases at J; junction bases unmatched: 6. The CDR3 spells CASRGLALSTQYF. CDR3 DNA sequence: TGTGCCAGCAGGGGACTAGCCCTCAGTACGCAGTATTTT.

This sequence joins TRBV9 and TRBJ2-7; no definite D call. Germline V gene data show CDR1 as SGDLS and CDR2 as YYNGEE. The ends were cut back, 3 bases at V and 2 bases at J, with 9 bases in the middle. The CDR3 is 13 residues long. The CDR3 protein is CASSGAETYEQYF. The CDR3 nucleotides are TGTGCCAGCAGCGGTGCCGAAACCTACGAGCAGTACTTC.

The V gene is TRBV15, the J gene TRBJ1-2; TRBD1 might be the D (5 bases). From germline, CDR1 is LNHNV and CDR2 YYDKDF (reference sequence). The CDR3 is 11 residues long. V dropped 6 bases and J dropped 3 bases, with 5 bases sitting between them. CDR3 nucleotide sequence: TGTGCCACCAGAGGGGACTATGGCTACACCTTC. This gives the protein CATRGDYGYTF.

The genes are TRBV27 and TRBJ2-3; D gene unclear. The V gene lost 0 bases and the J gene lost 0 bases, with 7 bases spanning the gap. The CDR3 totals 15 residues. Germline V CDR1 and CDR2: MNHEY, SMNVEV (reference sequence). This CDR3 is CASSLSALSTDTQYF. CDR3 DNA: TGTGCCAGCAGTTTATCGGCCCTCAGCACAGATACGCAGTATTTT.

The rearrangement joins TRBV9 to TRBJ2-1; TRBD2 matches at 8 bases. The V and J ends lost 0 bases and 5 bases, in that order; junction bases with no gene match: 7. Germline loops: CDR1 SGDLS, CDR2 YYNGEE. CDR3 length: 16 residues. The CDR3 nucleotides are TGTGCCAGCAGCGTAGGCGCGGGAGGAATCCACAATGAGCAGTTCTTC. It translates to CASSVGAGGIHNEQFF.

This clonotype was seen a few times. Written as DNA, the CDR3 is TGTGCCAGCAGTTACCCTCCGATGAACACTGAAGCTTTCTTT. Its translation: CASSYPPMNTEAFF. The chain is built from TRBV6-2 or TRBV6-3 and TRBJ1-1, with unresolved D. Per germline, CDR1 MNHEY and CDR2 SVGEGT. The CDR3 sequence is 14 residues long. Trimming cost V 2 bases and J 0 bases, with 7 bases left between them.

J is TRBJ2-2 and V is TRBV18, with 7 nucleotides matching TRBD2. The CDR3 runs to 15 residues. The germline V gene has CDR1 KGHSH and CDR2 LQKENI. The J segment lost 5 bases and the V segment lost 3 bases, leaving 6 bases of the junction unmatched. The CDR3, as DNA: TGTGCCAGCTCACCGGGTCTAGCGGCTACCGGGGAGCTGTTTTTT. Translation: CASSPGLAATGELFF.

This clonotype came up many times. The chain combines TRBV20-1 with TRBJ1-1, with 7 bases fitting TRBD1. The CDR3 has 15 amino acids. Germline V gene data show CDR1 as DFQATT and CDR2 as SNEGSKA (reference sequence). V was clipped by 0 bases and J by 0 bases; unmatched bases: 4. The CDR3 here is CSARDPQGLNTEAFF. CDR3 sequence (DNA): TGCAGTGCTAGAGACCCACAGGGGTTGAACACTGAAGCTTTCTTT.